This entry is about one TCR beta chain. Its antigen is unknown. The entry originates in a study of CD4+ T cells in melanoma. Study findings and constraints: Reportedly, melanoma neoantigen-specific CD4+ T cells showed varied differentiation states. A reported correlation linked neoantigen-specific CD4+ T cells to CD8+, macrophage and B cell function.

Only in-frame clones appear in the TCRdb table, and some are missing; sequencing was by immunoSEQ multiplex PCR. Of about 140,000 clones in the sample, about nine tenths were seen once. The V end was cut by 4 bases, the J end by 4 bases, with 11 bases between. The CDR3 extends over 14 amino acids. Germline V gene data show CDR1 as SGHRS and CDR2 as YFSETQ. The chain employs TRBV5-1 and TRBJ1-4, with D possibly TRBD1 on 6 matching bases. This receptor was obtained from a human donor with melanoma. The CDR3 nucleotides read TGCGCCAGCAGCGCGGGGGCCGGTAATGAAAAACTGTTTTTT. Amino acids: CASSAGAGNEKLFF.